The 8 T cell receptor beta chains below were found in one sample sequenced in a study of neurological immune-mediated disorders. TCRdb re-derived calls from the 5' RACE reads in MiXCR, one entry per CDR3 protein. The sample holds around 29,000 distinct CDR3 sequences, approximately 5.4% seen once. The sequencing input was CD4+ T cells from blood. These receptors originate from a woman between 50 and 59 years old in good health.

This clonotype was found many times. The chain carries TRBV2 and TRBJ1-1, with D maybe TRBD1 (6 bases). Trimming took off 6 bases at V and 0 bases at J, with 8 bases between the two ends. Germline CDR1 SNHLY, CDR2 FYNNEI. CDR3 length equals 13 residues. Written as DNA, the CDR3 is TGTGCCAGCAGACAGGGAATGAACACTGAAGCTTTCTTT. This encodes CASRQGMNTEAFF.

This clonotype was seen more than once but under ten times. For the CDR3, the DNA is TGTGCCGGAGCCGGGACAGAGTCTGGAAACACCATATATTTT. This sequence encodes CAGAGTESGNTIYF. J is TRBJ1-3 and V is TRBV7-2, with 7 bases lining up with TRBD1. The ends lost 11 bases at V and 1 base at J; junction bases unmatched: 8. In germline, CDR1 is SGHTA, CDR2 FQGNSA. This CDR3 spans 14 amino acids.

The table lists this clonotype with many counts. J is TRBJ2-1 and V is TRBV16, with 7 bases aligning to TRBD1. The V and J ends lost 2 bases and 7 bases, in that order; junction bases with no gene match: 5. CDR1 is KGHSY and CDR2 is FQNENV in the germline V gene. The CDR3 extends over 14 amino acids. CDR3 residues: CASSQPDRVNEQFF. In DNA, the CDR3 is TGTGCCAGCAGCCAACCCGACAGGGTTAATGAGCAGTTCTTC.

This clonotype came up many times. The rearrangement joins TRBV7-2 to TRBJ2-5; the D call may be TRBD1 or TRBD2 (6 bases each). CDR3 length: 13 residues. Looked up from germline, CDR1 is SGHTA and CDR2 is FQGNSA. Trimming pared 5 bases from V and 4 bases from J, leaving 11 bases between. CDR3 sequence (DNA): TGTGCCAGCAGCCGCTGGGGGGCAGAGACCCAGTACTTC. It codes for CASSRWGAETQYF.

This clonotype was seen ten or more times. The rearrangement joins TRBV28 to TRBJ1-5; D remains ambiguous. CDR3 length: 13 amino acids. The V end was cut by 9 bases, the J end by 2 bases, with 11 bases between. Per germline, CDR1 MDHEN and CDR2 SYDVKM. This CDR3 is CASWWMRNQPQHF. In nucleotides, the CDR3 is TGTGCCAGTTGGTGGATGCGCAATCAGCCCCAGCATTTT.

This clonotype was seen repeatedly, ten times or more. V and J are TRBV28 and TRBJ2-7; no clear D. Germline V gene data show CDR1 as MDHEN and CDR2 as SYDVKM. Trimming shortened V by 5 bases and J by 3 bases, and 14 bases separated the two germline ends. The CDR3 is 14 amino acids. The CDR3 region has the DNA TGTGCCAGCAGTCCCGCCCAGTACCTCTACGAGCAGTACTTC. It yields the protein CASSPAQYLYEQYF.

By its share, this clonotype is medium-sized. The chain couples TRBV5-1 to TRBJ2-2; 7 positions agree with TRBD1. CDR1 is SGHRS and CDR2 is YFSETQ in the germline V gene. This CDR3 is 16 amino acids long. Trimming removed 6 bases from V and 2 bases from J; junction bases left unmatched: 10. CDR3 residues: CASKGPTGINTGELFF. As DNA, the CDR3 is TGCGCCAGCAAAGGTCCGACAGGGATAAACACCGGGGAGCTGTTTTTT.

This clonotype was found many times. This chain joins TRBV9 and TRBJ2-1, with D maybe TRBD2 (6 bases). CDR1 and CDR2 from the germline V gene are SGDLS and YYNGEE. V gave up 4 bases and J gave up 4 bases, with 15 bases separating them. The CDR3 covers 15 residues. This CDR3 reads CASSSSTAGYNEQFF. The CDR3 coding sequence is TGTGCCAGCAGCTCCTCGACAGCGGGTTACAATGAGCAGTTCTTC.